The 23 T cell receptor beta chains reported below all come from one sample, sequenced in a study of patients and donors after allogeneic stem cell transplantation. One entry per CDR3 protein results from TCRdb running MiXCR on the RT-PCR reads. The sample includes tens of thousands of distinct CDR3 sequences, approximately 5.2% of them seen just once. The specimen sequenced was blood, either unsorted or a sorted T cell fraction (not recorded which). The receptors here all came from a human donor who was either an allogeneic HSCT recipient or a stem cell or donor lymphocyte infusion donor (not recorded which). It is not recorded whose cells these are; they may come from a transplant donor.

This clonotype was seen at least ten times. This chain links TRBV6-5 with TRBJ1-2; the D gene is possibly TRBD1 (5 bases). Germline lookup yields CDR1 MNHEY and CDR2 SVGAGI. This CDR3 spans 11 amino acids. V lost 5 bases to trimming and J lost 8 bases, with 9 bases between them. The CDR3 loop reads CASSPGAGYTF. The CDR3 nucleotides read TGTGCCAGCAGTCCCGGGGCAGGCTACACCTTC.

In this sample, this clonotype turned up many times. In nucleotides, the CDR3 is TGTGCCATCAGTGAGCAGGGTGGGACTGAAGCTTTCTTT. Protein: CAISEQGGTEAFF. The chain carries TRBV10-3 and TRBJ1-1; D might be TRBD1 (5 bases). CDR1 ENHRY and CDR2 SYGVKD come from the germline V gene. The CDR3 runs to 13 residues. V lost 2 bases and J lost 5, with 9 bases in between.

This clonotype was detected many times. The chain's CDR3 is CASSEEKGYNEQFF. The CDR3, as DNA: TGTGCCAGCAGTGAGGAGAAGGGGTACAATGAGCAGTTCTTC. The rearrangement links TRBV25-1 to TRBJ2-1; TRBD1 might be the D (5 bases). Germline values: CDR1 MGHDK, CDR2 SYGVNS. The CDR3 loop spans 14 amino acids. The V end was cut by 3 bases, the J end by 4 bases, with 10 bases between.

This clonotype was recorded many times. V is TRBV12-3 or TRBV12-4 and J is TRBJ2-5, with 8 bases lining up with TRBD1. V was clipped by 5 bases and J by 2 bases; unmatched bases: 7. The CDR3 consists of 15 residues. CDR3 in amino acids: CASSIGQGRQETQYF. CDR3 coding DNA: TGTGCCAGCAGTATAGGACAGGGTCGACAAGAGACCCAGTACTTC.

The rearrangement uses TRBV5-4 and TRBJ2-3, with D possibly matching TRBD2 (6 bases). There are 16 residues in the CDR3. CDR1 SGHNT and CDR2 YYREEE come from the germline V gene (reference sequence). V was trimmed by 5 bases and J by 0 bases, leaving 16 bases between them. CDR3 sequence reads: CASSLRLDASTDTQYF. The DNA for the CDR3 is TGTGCCAGCAGTTTGAGACTAGACGCTAGCACAGATACGCAGTATTTT.

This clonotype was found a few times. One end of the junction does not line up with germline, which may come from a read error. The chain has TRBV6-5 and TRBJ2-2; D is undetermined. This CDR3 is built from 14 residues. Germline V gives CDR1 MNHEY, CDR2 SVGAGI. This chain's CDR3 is CASSDSPLFGELFF. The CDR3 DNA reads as TGTGCCAGCAGTGACTCGCCGTTGTTCGGGGAGCTGTTTTTT.

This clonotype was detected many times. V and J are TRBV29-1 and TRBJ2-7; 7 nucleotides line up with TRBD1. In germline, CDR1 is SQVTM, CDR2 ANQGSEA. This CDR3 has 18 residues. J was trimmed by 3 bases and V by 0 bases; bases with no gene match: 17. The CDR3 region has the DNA TGCAGCGTTGAAGAAAGTCTTTGGGGACAGCGGAAGAACTACGAGCAGTACTTC. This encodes CSVEESLWGQRKNYEQYF.

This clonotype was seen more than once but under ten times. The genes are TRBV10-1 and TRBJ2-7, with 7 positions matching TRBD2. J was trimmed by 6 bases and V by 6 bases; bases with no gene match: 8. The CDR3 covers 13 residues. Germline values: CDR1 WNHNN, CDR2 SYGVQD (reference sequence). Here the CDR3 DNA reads TGCGCCAGCAGGTCGGGACTATGGGGCGAGCAGTACTTC. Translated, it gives CASRSGLWGEQYF.

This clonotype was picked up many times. The CDR3 loop reads CASSPGGPNEKLFF. For the CDR3, the DNA is TGTGCCAGCAGCCCGGGGGGACCGAATGAAAAACTGTTTTTT. The chain links TRBV9 to TRBJ1-4; TRBD1 is a possible D gene (5 bases). The CDR3 runs 14 residues. V gave up 4 bases and J gave up 5 bases, with 12 bases separating them. CDR1 and CDR2 from the germline V gene are SGDLS and YYNGEE.

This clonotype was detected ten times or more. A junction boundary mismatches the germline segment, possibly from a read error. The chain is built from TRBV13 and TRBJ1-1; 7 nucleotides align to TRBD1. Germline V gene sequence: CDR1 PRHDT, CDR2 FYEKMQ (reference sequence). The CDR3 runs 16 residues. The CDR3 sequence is CASSPRHKTGNPEAFF. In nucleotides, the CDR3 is TGTGCCAGCAGCCCCAGACATAAGACAGGGAACCCTGAAGCTTTCTTT.

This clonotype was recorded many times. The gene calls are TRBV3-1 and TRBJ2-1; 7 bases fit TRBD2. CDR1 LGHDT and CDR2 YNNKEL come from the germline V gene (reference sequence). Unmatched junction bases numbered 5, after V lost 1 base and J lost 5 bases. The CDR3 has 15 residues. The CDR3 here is CASSQGLAAHNEQFF. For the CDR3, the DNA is TGTGCCAGCAGCCAAGGGCTAGCGGCACACAATGAGCAGTTCTTC.

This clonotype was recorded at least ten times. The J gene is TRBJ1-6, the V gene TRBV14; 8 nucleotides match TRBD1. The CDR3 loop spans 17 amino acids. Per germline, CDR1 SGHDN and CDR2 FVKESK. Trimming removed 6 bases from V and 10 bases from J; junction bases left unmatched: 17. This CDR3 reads CASSRYSGQGNRSPLHF. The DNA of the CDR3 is TGTGCCAGCAGTCGTTATTCCGGACAGGGTAACCGATCACCCCTCCACTTT. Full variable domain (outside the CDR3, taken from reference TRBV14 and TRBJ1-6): EAGVTQFPSHSVIEKGQTVTLRCDPISGHDNLYWYRRVMGKEIKFLLHFVKESKQDESGMPNNRFLAERTGGTYSTLKVQPAELEDSGVYFCASSRYSGQGNRSPLHFGNGTRLTVT.

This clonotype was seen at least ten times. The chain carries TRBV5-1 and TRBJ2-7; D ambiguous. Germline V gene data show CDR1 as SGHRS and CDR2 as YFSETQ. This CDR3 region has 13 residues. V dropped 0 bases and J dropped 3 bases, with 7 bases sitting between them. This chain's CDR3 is CASSLGLGYEQYF. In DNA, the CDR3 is TGCGCCAGCAGCTTGGGGCTAGGCTACGAGCAGTACTTC.

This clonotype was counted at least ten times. Written as DNA, the CDR3 is TGTGCCAGCAGCTTGGGCAATCAGCCCCAGCATTTT. The encoded protein is CASSLGNQPQHF. The chain recombines TRBV5-6 with TRBJ1-5; no clear D. Trimming removed 0 bases from V and 2 bases from J, with 0 bases in between. The CDR3 has 12 residues. Germline-derived CDR1 and CDR2 are SGHDT and YYEEEE.

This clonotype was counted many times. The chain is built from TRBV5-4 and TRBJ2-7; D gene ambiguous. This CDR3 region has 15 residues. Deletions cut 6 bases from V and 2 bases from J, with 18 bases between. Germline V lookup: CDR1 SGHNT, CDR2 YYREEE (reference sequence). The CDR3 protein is CASNQGRDGTYEQYF. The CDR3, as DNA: TGTGCCAGCAATCAAGGGCGAGACGGCACCTACGAGCAGTACTTC.

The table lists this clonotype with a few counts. The CDR3 bases are TGTGCCAGCAGGAAGGGACTAGCTATGAAGAATGAGCAGTTCTTC. It specifies CASRKGLAMKNEQFF. The chain employs TRBV2 and TRBJ2-1; 9 nucleotides agree with TRBD2. The ends lost 6 bases at V and 7 bases at J; junction bases unmatched: 10. In germline, CDR1 is SNHLY, CDR2 FYNNEI. The CDR3 loop spans 15 amino acids.

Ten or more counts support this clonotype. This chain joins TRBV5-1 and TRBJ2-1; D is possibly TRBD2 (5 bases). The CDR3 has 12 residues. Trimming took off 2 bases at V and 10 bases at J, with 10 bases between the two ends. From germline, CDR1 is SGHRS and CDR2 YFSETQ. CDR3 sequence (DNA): TGCGCCAGCAGCTTCGGGGAGACCGAGCAGTTCTTC. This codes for CASSFGETEQFF.

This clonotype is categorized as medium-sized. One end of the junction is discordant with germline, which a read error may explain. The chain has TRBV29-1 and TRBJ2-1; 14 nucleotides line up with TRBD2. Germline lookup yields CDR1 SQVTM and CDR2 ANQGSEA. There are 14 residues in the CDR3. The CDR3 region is CAAPTSGRAWEQFF. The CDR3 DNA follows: TGTGCGGCCCCGACTAGCGGGAGGGCATGGGAGCAGTTCTTC.

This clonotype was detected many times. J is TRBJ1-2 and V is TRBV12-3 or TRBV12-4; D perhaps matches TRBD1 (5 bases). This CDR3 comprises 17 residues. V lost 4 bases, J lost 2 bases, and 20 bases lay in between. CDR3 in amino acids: CASSSRRRGLLNYGYTF. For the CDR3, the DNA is TGTGCCAGCAGTTCCCGGCGGAGGGGACTCCTGAACTATGGCTACACCTTC.

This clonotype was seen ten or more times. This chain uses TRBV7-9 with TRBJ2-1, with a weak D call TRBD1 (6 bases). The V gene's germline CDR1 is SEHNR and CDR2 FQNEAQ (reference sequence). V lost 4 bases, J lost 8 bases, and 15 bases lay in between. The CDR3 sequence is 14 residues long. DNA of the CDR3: TGTGCCAGCAGCTACGACTACCAGGGGCATGAGCAGTTCTTC. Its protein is CASSYDYQGHEQFF.

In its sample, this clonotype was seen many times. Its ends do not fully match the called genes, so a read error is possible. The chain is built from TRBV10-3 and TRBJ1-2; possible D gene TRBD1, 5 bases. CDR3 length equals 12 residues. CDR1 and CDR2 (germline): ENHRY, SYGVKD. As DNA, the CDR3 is TGTGCCATCAGCGATCGGGGACCGTCAAATCTCTTC. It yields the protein CAISDRGPSNLF.

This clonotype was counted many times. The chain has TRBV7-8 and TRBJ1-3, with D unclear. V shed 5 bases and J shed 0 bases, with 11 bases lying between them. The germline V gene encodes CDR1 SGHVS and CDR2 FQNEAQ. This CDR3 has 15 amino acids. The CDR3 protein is CASSLVAFSGNTIYF. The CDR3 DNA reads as TGTGCCAGCAGCCTGGTAGCCTTCTCTGGAAACACCATATATTTT.

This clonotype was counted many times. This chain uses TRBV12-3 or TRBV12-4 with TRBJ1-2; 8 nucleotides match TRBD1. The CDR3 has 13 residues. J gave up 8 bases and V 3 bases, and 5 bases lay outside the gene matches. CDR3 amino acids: CASSFQGARGYTF. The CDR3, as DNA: TGTGCCAGCAGTTTCCAGGGGGCGCGAGGCTACACCTTC.